The present T cell receptor (beta chain) was sequenced within a study of cytomegalovirus exposure and HLA in healthy donors. Study-wide results and caveats: The authors confirmed in vitro that three CMV-associated chains were specific for CMV antigens. 150 or so TCR beta chains were listed as cytomegalovirus-associated.

The CDR3 totals 13 residues. V shed 3 bases and J shed 0 bases, with 6 bases lying between them. The germline V gene encodes CDR1 LNHDA and CDR2 SQIVND (reference sequence). Worth noting for this clone: Its specificity is not known.

Repertoires were generated with immunoSEQ multiplex PCR, while TCRdb's copy carries only in-frame clones and drops some. Among about 66,000 clones listed, approximately 97% were seen once. The sequencing sample was made of PBMCs. The clonotype comes from a young woman in good health and CMV-seropositive. This sequence joins TRBV19 and TRBJ2-7; D unclear. The CDR3: CASSISRSYEQYF. DNA of the CDR3: TGTGCCAGTAGTATCTCCCGCTCCTACGAGCAGTACTTC. The full variable domain, completed using reference TRBV19 and TRBJ2-7, is DGGITQSPKYLFRKEGQNVTLSCEQNLNHDAMYWYRQDPGQGLRLIYYSQIVNDFQKGDIAEGYSVSREKKESFPLTVTSAQKNPTAFYLCASSISRSYEQYFGPGTRLTVT.